Listed below are T cell receptor beta chains from one sample, sequenced in a study of graft-versus-host responses after intestinal transplantation. Profiling relied on immunoSEQ multiplex PCR, and the TCRdb table lists in-frame clones only, not all of them. The sample carries more than 40,000 clones, around 96% recorded once. The antigens these receptors bind are not known. The material sequenced was unstimulated CD8+ T cells sorted from spleen or lymph node cells, taken before transplant. The receptors come from a human donor who was the organ donor for an intestinal transplant. CDR3s leave out the opening cysteine and the closing phenylalanine or tryptophan. Clone size is not always given. Where it is, it says once, few, many or a class for expanded clones.

TRBV7-6	.	TRBJ1-4	ASSFLGQGGSWEKLF
TRBV28	.	TRBJ1-2	ASSLPIWTGGNYHYGYT
TRBV28	.	TRBJ2-7	ASSSTGQLSYEQY
TRBV5-1	.	TRBJ2-1	ASSLGQGYNEQF
TRBV27	.	TRBJ1-2	ASSLSGGGNYGYT
TRBV28	.	TRBJ2-5	ASSLIRLGQRPKETQY
TRBV28	.	TRBJ1-6	ASRQGGSPLH
TRBV6-6	.	TRBJ2-7	ASSYSGLDYEQY
TRBV2	.	TRBJ2-3	ASSGVLEGTDTQY
TRBV6-1	.	TRBJ1-4	ASLRDRGNEKLF
TRBV4-1	.	TRBJ2-7	ASSQRTGDYEQY
TRBV9	.	TRBJ2-3	ASSVNTDTQY
TRBV27	.	TRBJ1-2	ASSLPGTGVGYGYT
TRBV27	.	TRBJ1-1	ASSPARENTEAF
TRBV9	.	TRBJ2-2	ASSVLAFWGGGDPGELF
TRBV10-2	.	TRBJ1-1	ASLNRENTEAF
TRBV4-3	.	TRBJ1-1	ASSQMTGNSEAF
TRBV30	.	TRBJ1-2	AWSVPIDSYGYT
TRBV4-1	.	TRBJ1-6	ASSGTGVEPLH
TRBV9	.	TRBJ1-1	AGSQWTGEAF
TRBV14	.	TRBJ2-7	ASNRDGYEQY
TRBV5-8	.	TRBJ1-5	ASSLESGDQPQH
TRBV27	.	TRBJ2-1	ASSSGTGWNNEQF
TRBV19	.	TRBJ1-6	ASSRYQGTGANSPLH
TRBV4-2	few	TRBJ2-7	ASSQGGASYEQY
TRBV4-3	.	TRBJ1-2	ASSQEEGGRGHYGYT
TRBV7-9	.	TRBJ1-6	ASSSIIDLH
TRBV6-1	.	TRBJ2-5	ASSATSASVETQY
TRBV6-5	once	TRBJ2-2	ASSYSTGENTGELF
TRBV6-4	few	TRBJ1-5	ASSGDKNSNQPQH
TRBV7-2	.	TRBJ1-1	ASNFGGGTEAF
TRBV28	.	TRBJ2-7	ASTIRDSSYEQY
TRBV4-3	.	TRBJ1-2	ASSQDTGFPNYGYT
TRBV10-1	.	TRBJ1-4	ASSETLEKLF
TRBV7-3	.	TRBJ2-3	ASSPGGLDTQY
TRBV5-1	.	TRBJ2-7	ASSLGTETGPHEQY
TRBV4-3	.	TRBJ2-7	ASSQGTLQAALAYEQY
TRBV2	.	TRBJ2-7	ASRTGTGSGYEQY
TRBV4-2	.	TRBJ1-6	ASSQEDRGASSYNSPLH
TRBV28	.	TRBJ2-7	ASSFRGLTYEQY
TRBV7-9	once	TRBJ2-3	ASSLGMNTITDTQY
TRBV10-3	.	TRBJ1-1	AISESGGAEAF
TRBV27	.	TRBJ2-2	ASSFGVANTGELF
TRBV5-6	few	TRBJ1-4	ASSLGGLNEKLF
TRBV7-6	.	TRBJ2-7	ASSLGQSSYEQY
TRBV7-6	.	TRBJ2-2	ASSLRQANTGELF
TRBV7-3	.	TRBJ2-2	ASSLGAGTGELF
TRBV19	.	TRBJ1-1	ASTLPGNTEAF